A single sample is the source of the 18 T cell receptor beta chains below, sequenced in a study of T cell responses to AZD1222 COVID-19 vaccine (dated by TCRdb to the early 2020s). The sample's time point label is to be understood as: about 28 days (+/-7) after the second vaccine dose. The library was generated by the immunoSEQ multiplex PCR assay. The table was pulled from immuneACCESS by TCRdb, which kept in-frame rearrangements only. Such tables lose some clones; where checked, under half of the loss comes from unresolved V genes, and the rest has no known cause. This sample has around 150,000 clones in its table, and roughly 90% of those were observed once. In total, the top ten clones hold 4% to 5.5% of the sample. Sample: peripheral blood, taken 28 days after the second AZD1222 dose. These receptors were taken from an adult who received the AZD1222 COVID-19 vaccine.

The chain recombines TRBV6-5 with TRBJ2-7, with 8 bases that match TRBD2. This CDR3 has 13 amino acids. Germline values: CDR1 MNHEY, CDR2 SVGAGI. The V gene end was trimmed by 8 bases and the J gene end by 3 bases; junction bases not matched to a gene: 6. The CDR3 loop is CASVAGGFYEQYF. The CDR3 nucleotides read TGTGCCAGCGTGGCGGGGGGATTCTACGAGCAGTACTTC.

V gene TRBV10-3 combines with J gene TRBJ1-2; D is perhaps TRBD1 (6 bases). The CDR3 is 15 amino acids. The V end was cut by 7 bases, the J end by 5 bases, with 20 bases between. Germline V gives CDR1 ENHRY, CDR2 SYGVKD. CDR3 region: CAINHKTQGLYGYTF. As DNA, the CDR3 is TGTGCCATCAACCACAAAACGCAGGGGTTATATGGCTACACCTTC.

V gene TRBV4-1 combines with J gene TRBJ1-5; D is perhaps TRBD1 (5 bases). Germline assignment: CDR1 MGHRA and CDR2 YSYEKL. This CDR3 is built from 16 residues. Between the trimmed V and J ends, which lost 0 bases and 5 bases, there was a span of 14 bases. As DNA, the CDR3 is TGCGCCAGCAGCCAAGACGGGACGGGGTTATATCAGCCCCAGCATTTT. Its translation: CASSQDGTGLYQPQHF.

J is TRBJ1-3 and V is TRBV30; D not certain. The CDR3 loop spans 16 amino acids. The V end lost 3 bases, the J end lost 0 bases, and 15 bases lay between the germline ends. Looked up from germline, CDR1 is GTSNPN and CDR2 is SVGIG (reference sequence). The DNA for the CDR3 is TGTGCCTGGAGGTTTGGGCTGGGGTTCTCTGGAAACACCATATATTTT. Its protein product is CAWRFGLGFSGNTIYF.

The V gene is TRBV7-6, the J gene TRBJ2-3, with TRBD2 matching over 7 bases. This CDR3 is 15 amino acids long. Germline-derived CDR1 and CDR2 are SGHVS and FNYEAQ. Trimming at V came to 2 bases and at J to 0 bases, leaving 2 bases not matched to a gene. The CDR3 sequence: CASSLTAGSTDTQYF. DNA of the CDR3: TGTGCCAGCAGCTTAACAGCGGGGAGCACAGATACGCAGTATTTT.

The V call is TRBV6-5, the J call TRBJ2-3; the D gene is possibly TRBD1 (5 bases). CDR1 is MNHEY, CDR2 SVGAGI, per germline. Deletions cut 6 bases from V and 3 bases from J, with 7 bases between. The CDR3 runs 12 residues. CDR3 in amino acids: CASSQGTDTQYF. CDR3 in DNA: TGTGCCAGCAGCCAGGGAACAGATACGCAGTATTTT.

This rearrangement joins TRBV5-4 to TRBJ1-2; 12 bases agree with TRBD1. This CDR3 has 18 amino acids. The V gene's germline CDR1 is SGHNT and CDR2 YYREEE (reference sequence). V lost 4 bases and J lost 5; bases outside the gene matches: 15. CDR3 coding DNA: TGTGCCAGCAGCCCCACCGGGACAGGGGGCGAACTTGGGTATGGCTACACCTTC. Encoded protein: CASSPTGTGGELGYGYTF. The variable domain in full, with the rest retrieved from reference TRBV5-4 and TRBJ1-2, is ETGVTQSPTHLIKTRGQQVTLRCSSQSGHNTVSWYQQALGQGPQFIFQYYREEENGRGNFPPRFSGLQFPNYSSELNVNALELDDSALYLCASSPTGTGGELGYGYTFGSGTRLTVV.

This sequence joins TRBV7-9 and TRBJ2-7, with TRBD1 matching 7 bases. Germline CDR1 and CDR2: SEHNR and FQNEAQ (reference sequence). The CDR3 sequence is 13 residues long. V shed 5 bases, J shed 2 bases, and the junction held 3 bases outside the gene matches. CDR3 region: CASSPGQPYEQYF. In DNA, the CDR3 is TGTGCCAGCAGCCCGGGACAGCCCTACGAGCAGTACTTC.

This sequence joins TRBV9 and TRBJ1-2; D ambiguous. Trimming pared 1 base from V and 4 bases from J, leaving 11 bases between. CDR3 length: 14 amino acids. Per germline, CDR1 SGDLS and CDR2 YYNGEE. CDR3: CASSVIQASYGYTF. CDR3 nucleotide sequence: TGTGCCAGCAGCGTAATTCAAGCTTCCTATGGCTACACCTTC.

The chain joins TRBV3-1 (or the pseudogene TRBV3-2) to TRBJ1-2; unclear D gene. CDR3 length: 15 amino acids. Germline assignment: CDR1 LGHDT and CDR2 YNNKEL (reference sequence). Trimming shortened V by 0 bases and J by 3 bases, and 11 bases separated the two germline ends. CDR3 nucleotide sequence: TGTGCCAGCAGCCAAGATCTTGAGGGTTACTATGGCTACACCTTC. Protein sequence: CASSQDLEGYYGYTF.

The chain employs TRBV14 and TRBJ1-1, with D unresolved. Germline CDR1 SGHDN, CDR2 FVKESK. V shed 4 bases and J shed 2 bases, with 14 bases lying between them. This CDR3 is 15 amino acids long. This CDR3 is CASSPRAGINTEAFF. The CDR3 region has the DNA TGTGCCAGCAGCCCCAGAGCCGGGATCAACACTGAAGCTTTCTTT.

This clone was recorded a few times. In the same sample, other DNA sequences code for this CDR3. CDR3 coding DNA: TGTGCCAGTAGGGGACAGGGGTTGGATCAGCCCCAGCATTTT. Encoded protein: CASRGQGLDQPQHF. The chain has TRBV19 and TRBJ1-5; 10 nucleotides align to TRBD1. V dropped 6 bases and J dropped 5; count of bases not matched to a gene: 4. The CDR3 runs 14 residues. Germline CDR1 and CDR2: LNHDA and SQIVND (reference sequence).

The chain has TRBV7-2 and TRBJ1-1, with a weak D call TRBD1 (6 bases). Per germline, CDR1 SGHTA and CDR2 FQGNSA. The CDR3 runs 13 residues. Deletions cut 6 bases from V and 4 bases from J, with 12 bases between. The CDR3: CASSQTRGTEAFF. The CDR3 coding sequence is TGTGCCAGCAGTCAAACCAGGGGCACTGAAGCTTTCTTT.

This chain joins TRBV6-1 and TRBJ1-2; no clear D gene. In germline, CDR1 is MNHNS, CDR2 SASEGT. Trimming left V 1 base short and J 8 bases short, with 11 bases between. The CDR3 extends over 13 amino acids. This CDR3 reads CASSEVTARGYTF. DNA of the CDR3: TGTGCCAGCAGTGAAGTAACTGCGAGGGGCTACACCTTC.

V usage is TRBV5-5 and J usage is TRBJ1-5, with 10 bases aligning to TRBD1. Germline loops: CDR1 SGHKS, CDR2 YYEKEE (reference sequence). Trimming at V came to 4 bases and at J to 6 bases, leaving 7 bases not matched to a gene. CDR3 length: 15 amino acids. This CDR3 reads CASSPDRGLGQPQHF. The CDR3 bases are TGTGCCAGCAGCCCGGACAGGGGGTTGGGTCAGCCCCAGCATTTT.

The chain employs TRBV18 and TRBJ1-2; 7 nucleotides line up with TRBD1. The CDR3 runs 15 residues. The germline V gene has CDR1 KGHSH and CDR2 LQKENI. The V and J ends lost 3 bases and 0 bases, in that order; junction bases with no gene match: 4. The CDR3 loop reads CASSPDRASNYGYTF. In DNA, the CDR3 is TGTGCCAGCTCACCTGACAGGGCTTCTAACTATGGCTACACCTTC.

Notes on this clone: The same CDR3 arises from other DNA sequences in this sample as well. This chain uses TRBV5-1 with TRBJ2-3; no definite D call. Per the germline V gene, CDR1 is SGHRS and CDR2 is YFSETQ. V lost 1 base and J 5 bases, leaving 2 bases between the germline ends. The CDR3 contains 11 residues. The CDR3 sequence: CASSLKDTQYF. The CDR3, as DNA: TGCGCCAGCAGCTTGAAAGATACGCAGTATTTT.

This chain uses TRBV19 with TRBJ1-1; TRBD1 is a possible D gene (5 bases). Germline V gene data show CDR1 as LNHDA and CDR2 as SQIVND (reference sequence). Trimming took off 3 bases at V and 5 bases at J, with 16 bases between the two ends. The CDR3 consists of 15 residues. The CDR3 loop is CASSMGVGPGTEAFF. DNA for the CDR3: TGTGCCAGTAGTATGGGGGTTGGACCTGGGACTGAAGCTTTCTTT. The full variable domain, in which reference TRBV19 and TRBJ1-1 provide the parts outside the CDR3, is DGGITQSPKYLFRKEGQNVTLSCEQNLNHDAMYWYRQDPGQGLRLIYYSQIVNDFQKGDIAEGYSVSREKKESFPLTVTSAQKNPTAFYLCASSMGVGPGTEAFFGQGTRLTVV.